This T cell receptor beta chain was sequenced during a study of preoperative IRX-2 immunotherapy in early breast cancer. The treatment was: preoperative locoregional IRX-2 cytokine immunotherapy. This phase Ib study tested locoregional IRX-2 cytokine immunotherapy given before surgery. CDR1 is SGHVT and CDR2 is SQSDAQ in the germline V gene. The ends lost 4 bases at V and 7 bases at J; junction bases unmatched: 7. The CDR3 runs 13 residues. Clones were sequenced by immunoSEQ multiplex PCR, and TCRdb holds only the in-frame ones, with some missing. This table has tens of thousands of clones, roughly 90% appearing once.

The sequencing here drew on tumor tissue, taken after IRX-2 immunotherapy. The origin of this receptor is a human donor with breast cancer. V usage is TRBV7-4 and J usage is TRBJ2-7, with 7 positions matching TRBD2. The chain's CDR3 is CASSSASSGEQYF. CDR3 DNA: TGTGCCAGCAGCTCAGCCTCTAGCGGAGAGCAGTACTTC.